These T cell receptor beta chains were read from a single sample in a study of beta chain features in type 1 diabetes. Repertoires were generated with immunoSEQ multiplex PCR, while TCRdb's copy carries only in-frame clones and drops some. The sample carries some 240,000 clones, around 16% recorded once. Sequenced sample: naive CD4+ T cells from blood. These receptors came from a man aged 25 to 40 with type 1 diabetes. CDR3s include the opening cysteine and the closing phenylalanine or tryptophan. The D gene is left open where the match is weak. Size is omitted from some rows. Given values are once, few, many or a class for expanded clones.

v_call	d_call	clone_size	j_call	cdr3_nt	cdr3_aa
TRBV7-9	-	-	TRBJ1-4	TGTGCCAGCAGTTACCGGGACACCGGCTTCCATGAAAAACTGTTTTTT	CASSYRDTGFHEKLFF
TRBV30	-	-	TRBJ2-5	TGTGCCTGGAGCAGGGGCGGGACCGATCAAGAGACCCAGTACTTC	CAWSRGGTDQETQYF
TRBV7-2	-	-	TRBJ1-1	TGTGCCAGCCAAGGCATGGGAGGATGGACTGAAGCTTTCTTT	CASQGMGGWTEAFF
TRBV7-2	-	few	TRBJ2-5	TGTGCCAGCAGCTTAGTTTTGCACAGGCAAGAGACCCAGTACTTC	CASSLVLHRQETQYF
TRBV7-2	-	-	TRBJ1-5	TGTGCCAGCAGCTTAGTGAGCAATCAGCCCCAGCATTTT	CASSLVSNQPQHF
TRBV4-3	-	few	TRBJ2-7	TGCGCCAGCAGCCCTTACGGGTTCAACTCCTACGAGCAGTACTTC	CASSPYGFNSYEQYF
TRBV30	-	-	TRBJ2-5	TGTGCCTGGAGTCTCCAGAAAACCCAGTACTTC	CAWSLQKTQYF
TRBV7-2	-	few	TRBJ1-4	TGTGCCAGCAGCTTAGTTTTGGATGAAAAACTGTTTTTT	CASSLVLDEKLFF
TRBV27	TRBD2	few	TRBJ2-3	TGTGCCAGCAGTTCCCCTAGCGGGGGCACAGATACGCAGTATTTT	CASSSPSGGTDTQYF
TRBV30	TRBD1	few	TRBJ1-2	TGTGCCTGGAGTGCAGACAGGGGGCGAAATGGCTACACCTTC	CAWSADRGRNGYTF
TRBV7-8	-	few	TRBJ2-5	TGTGCCAGCAGCTTACGCCCGGCCCAAGAGACCCAGTACTTC	CASSLRPAQETQYF
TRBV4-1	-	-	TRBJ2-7	TGCGCCAGCAGCCAAGTATCGTACTTC	CASSQVSYF
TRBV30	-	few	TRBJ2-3	TGTGCCTGGAGTTACGGCTCTGGGGCAGATACGCAGTATTTT	CAWSYGSGADTQYF
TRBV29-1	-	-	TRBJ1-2	TGCAGCGTAGGTCGGGACACCGGTTATGGCTACACCTTC	CSVGRDTGYGYTF
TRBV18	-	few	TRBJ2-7	TGTGCCAGCTCACCGGTCAGCAGCTCCTACGAGCAGTACTTC	CASSPVSSSYEQYF
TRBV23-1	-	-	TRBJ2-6	TGCGCCAGCAGGCCGGGCAGATATTACTCTGGGGCCAACGTCCTGACTTTC	CASRPGRYYSGANVLTF
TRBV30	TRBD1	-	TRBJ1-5	TGTGCCTGGAGGAGACAGGGGCTATCTAATCAGCCCCAGCATTTT	CAWRRQGLSNQPQHF
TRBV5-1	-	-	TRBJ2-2	TGCGCCAGCAGCTTGGCAGGGGACACCGGGGAGCTGTTTTTT	CASSLAGDTGELFF
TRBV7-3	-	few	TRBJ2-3	TGTGCCAGCAGCGGGGCAGATACGCAGTATTTT	CASSGADTQYF
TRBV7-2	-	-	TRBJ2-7	TGTGCCAGCAGCGAACACTACGAGCAGTACTTC	CASSEHYEQYF
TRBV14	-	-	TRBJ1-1	TGTGCCAGACCGGGAAGTCAATACACTGAAGCTTTCTTT	CARPGSQYTEAFF
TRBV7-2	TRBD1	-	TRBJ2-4	TGTGCCAGCAGCCCAGGGGGCTTGGACATTCAGTACTTC	CASSPGGLDIQYF